This T cell receptor beta chain appears in the sequencing data of a study of cytomegalovirus exposure and HLA in healthy donors. Whole-study context: Tens of millions of unique TCRs, all from HLA-typed donors, were included in an early release of the data. Genotyping of roughly 400 donors showed that over 80% belonged to the Caucasian-associated ancestry cluster.

The PCR was carried out with 60 Vbeta primers and 13 Jbeta primers. The data were produced by immunoSEQ multiplex PCR, yet TCRdb's version contains in-frame clones alone and is incomplete. The table has some 160,000 clones, roughly three quarters seen once. The CDR3 covers 15 residues. Trimming removed 4 bases from V and 5 bases from J; junction bases left unmatched: 7. In germline, CDR1 is SGHRS, CDR2 YFSETQ. This receptor was taken from a woman aged 40 to 50 in good health and CMV-seronegative. The genes are TRBV5-1 and TRBJ2-5, with 11 nucleotides matching TRBD1. The sequenced sample consisted of PBMCs. The CDR3 loop reads CASSRSGQGEETQYF. CDR3 nucleotide sequence: TGCGCCAGCAGCCGGTCGGGACAGGGGGAGGAGACCCAGTACTTC.